This TCR beta chain was documented in a study of blood T cells in healthy people across ages. Through a sample-barcoded 5' primer and a J-beta primer mix, a second PCR was run for about 6 to 11 cycles. TCRdb fed the 5' RACE reads into MiXCR, producing one record per CDR3 protein. The sample shows roughly 1.9 million distinct CDR3 sequences, 35% to 50% of them seen only once. Germline V lookup: CDR1 MNHEY, CDR2 SVGEGT. The CDR3 contains 14 residues. J gave up 10 bases and V 2 bases, and 8 bases lay outside the gene matches. This clonotype was sampled from a human donor in good health. Sequenced material: blood. V and J are TRBV6-2 or TRBV6-3 and TRBJ2-1, with 7 positions matching TRBD1. The CDR3 nucleotides are TGTGCCAGCAGTTACACACGACAGGGTGGCGAGCAGTTCTTC. Translated: CASSYTRQGGEQFF.